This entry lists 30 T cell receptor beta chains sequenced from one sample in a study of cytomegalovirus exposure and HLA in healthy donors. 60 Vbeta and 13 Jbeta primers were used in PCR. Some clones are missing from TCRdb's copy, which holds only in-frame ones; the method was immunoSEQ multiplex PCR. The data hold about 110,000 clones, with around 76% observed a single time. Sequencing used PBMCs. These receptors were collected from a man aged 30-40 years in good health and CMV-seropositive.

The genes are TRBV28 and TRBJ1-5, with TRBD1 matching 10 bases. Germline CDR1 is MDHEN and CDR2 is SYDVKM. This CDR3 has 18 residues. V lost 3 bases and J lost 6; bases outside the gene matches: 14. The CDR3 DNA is TGTGCCAGCAGTTTCCGGGACAGGGGCCTACTCTACGGTCAGCCCCAGCATTTT. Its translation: CASSFRDRGLLYGQPQHF.

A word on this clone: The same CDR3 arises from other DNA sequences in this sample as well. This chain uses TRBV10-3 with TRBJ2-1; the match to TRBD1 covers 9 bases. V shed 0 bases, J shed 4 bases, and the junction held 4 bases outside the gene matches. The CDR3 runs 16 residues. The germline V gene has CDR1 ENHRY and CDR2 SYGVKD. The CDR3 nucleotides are TGTGCCATCAGTGAGTCGACGACAGGGGGATACAATGAGCAGTTCTTC. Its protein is CAISESTTGGYNEQFF.

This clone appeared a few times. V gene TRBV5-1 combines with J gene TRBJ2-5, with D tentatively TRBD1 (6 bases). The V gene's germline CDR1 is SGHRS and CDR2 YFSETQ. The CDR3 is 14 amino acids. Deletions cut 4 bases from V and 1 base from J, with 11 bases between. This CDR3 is CASSTLDSQETQYF. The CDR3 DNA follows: TGCGCCAGCAGCACCTTGGACAGCCAAGAGACCCAGTACTTC.

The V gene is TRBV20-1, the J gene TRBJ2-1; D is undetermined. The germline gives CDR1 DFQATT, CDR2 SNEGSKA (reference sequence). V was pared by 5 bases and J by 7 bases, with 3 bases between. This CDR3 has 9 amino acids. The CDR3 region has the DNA TGCAGTGCTTATAATGAGCAGTTCTTC. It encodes CSAYNEQFF.

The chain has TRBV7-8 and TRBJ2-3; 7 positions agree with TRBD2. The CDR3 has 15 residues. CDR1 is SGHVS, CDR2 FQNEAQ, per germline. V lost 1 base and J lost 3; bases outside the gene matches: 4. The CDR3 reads CASSLGASGTDTQYF. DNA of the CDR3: TGTGCCAGCAGCTTAGGCGCTAGCGGAACAGATACGCAGTATTTT.

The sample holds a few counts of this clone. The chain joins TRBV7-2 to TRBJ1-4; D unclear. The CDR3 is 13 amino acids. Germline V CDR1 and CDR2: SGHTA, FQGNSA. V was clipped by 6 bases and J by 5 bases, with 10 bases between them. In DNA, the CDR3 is TGTGCCAGCAGGTCCGGGGAGAATGAAAAACTGTTTTTT. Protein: CASRSGENEKLFF.

The CDR3 protein is CASSLSTGGREQYF. CDR3 sequence (DNA): TGTGCCAGCAGTTTATCGACAGGGGGCCGCGAGCAGTACTTC. The V gene is TRBV27, the J gene TRBJ2-5; TRBD1 matches at 10 bases. The J call may be faulty, since TRBJ2-7 better matches the DNA end. CDR1 MNHEY and CDR2 SMNVEV come from the germline V gene (reference sequence). This CDR3 is 14 amino acids long.

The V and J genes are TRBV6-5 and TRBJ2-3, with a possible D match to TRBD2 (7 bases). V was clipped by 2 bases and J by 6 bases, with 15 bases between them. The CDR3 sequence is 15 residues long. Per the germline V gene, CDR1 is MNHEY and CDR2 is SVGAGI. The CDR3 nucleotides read TGTGCCAGCAGTTACACGGGGAGGGGGGGGGATACGCAGTATTTT. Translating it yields CASSYTGRGGDTQYF.

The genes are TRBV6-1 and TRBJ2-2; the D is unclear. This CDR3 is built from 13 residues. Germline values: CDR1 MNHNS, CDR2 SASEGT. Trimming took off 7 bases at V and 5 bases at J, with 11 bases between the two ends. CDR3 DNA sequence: TGTGCCAGCAAAGCGAGCTTGACCGGGGAGCTGTTTTTT. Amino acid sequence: CASKASLTGELFF.

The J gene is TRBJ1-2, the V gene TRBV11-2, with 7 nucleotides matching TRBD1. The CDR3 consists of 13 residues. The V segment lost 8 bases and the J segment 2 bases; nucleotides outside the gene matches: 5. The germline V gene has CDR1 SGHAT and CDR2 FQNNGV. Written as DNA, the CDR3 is TGTGCCAGCTTCGAACAGGGGAACTATGGCTACACCTTC. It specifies CASFEQGNYGYTF.

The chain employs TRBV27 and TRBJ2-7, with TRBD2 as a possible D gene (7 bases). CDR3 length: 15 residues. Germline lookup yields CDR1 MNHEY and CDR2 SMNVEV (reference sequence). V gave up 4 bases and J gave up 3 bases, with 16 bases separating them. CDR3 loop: CASSSRRGGGYEQYF. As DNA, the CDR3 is TGTGCCAGCAGTTCCAGGCGGGGAGGGGGCTACGAGCAGTACTTC.

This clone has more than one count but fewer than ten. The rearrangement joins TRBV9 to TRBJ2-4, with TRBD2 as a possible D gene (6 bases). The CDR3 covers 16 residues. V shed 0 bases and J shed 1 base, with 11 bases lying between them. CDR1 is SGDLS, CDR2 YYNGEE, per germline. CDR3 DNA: TGTGCCAGCAGCGTAGGGCTCGGAGGGGCCAAAAACATTCAGTACTTC. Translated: CASSVGLGGAKNIQYF.

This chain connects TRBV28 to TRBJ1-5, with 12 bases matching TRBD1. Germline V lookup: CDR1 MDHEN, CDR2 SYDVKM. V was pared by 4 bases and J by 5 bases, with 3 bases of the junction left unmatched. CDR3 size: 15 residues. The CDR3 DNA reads TGTGCCAGCAGTTCCGGGACAGGGGGCTATCAGCCCCAGCATTTT. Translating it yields CASSSGTGGYQPQHF.

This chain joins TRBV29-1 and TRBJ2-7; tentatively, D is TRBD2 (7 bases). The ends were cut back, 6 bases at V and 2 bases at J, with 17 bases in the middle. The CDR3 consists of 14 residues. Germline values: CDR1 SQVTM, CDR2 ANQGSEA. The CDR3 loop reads CSVKGGDPTYEQYF. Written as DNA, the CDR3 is TGCAGCGTCAAAGGGGGGGACCCAACCTACGAGCAGTACTTC.

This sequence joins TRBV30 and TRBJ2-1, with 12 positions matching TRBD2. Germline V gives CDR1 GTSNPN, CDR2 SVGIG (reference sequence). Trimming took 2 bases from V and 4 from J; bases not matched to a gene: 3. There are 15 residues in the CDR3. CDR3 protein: CAWSTLAGGYNEQFF. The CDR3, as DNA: TGTGCCTGGAGTACTCTAGCGGGGGGGTACAATGAGCAGTTCTTC. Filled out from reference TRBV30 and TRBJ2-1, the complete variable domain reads SQTIHQWPATLVQPVGSPLSLECTVEGTSNPNLYWYRQAAGRGLQLLFYSVGIGQISSEVPQNLSASRPQDRQFILSSKKLLLSDSGFYLCAWSTLAGGYNEQFFGPGTRLTVL.

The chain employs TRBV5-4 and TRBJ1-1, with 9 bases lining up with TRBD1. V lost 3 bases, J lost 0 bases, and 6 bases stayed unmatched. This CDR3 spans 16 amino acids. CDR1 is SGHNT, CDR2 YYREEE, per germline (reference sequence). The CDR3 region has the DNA TGTGCCAGCAGCTCATCACAGGGGGCCTTGAACACTGAAGCTTTCTTT. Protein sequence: CASSSSQGALNTEAFF.

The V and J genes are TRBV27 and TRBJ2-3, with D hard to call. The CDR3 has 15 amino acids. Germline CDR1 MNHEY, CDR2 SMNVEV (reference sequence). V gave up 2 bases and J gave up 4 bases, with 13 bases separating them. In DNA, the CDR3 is TGTGCCAGCAGTTTACTAGTTGGGTTCCCAGATACGCAGTATTTT. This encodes CASSLLVGFPDTQYF.

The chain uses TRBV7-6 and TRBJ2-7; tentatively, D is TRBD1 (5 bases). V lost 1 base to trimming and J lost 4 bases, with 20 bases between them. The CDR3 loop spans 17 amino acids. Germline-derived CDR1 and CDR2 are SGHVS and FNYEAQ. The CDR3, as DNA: TGTGCCAGCAGCTTAGGACAGTCAAAATACCCCCTATACGAGCAGTACTTC. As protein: CASSLGQSKYPLYEQYF.

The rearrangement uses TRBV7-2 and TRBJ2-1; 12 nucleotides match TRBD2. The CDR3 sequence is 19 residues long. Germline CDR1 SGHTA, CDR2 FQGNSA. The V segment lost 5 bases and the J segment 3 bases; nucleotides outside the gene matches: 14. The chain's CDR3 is CASSRSRIGLAGLYNEQFF. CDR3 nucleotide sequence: TGTGCCAGCAGCCGATCCCGGATAGGACTAGCGGGGCTCTACAATGAGCAGTTCTTC.

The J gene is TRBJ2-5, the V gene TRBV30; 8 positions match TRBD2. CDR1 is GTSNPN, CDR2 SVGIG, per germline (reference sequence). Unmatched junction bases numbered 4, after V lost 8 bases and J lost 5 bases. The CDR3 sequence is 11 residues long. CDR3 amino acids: CALGTSETQYF. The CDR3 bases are TGTGCCCTCGGGACTAGTGAGACCCAGTACTTC.

As DNA, the CDR3 is TGTGCCAGTAATACCCTGACAGGGACAGCTAACTATGGCTACACCTTC. Amino acid sequence: CASNTLTGTANYGYTF. The chain uses TRBV19 and TRBJ1-2; 7 positions agree with TRBD1. Germline V gene lookup returns CDR1 LNHDA and CDR2 SQIVND (reference sequence). The CDR3 length is 16 residues. The V and J ends lost 7 bases and 0 bases, in that order; junction bases with no gene match: 11.

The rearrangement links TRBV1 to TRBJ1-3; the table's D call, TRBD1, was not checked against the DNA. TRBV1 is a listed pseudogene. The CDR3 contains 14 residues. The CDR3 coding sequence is TGCACCAGCAGAAAGGACAGCTCTGGAAACACCATATATTTT. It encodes CTSRKDSSGNTIYF.

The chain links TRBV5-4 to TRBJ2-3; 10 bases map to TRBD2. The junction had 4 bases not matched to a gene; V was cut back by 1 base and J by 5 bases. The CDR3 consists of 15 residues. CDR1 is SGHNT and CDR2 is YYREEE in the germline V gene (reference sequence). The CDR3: CASSLYLAGEDTQYF. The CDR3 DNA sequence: TGTGCCAGCAGCTTGTACCTAGCGGGGGAAGATACGCAGTATTTT.

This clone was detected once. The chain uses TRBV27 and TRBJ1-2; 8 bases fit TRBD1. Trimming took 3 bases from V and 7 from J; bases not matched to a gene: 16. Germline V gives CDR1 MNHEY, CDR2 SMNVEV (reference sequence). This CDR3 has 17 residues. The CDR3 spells CASSLVPGQGALFGYTF. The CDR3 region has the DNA TGTGCCAGCAGTTTGGTCCCCGGACAGGGTGCCTTGTTTGGCTACACCTTC.

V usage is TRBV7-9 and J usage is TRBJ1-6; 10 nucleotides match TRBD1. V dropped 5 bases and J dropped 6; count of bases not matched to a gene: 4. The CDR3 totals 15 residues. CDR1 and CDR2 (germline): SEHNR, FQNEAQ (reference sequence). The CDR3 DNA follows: TGTGCCAGCAGCATGGGGACAGGGGTTAATTCACCCCTCCACTTT. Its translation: CASSMGTGVNSPLHF.

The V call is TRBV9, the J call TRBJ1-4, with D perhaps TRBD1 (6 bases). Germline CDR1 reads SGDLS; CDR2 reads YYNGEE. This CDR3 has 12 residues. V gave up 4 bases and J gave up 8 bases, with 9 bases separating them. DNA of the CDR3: TGTGCCAGCAGCACACAGGGAGAAAAACTGTTTTTT. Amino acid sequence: CASSTQGEKLFF.

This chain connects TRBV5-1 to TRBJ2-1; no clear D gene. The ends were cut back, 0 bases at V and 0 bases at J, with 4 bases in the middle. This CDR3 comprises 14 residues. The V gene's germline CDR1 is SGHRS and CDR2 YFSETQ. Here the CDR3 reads CASSLASSYNEQFF. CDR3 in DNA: TGCGCCAGCAGCTTGGCGAGCTCCTACAATGAGCAGTTCTTC.

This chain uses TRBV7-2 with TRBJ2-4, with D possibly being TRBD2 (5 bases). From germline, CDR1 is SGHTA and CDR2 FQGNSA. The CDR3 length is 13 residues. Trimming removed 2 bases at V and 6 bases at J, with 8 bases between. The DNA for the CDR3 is TGTGCCAGCAGCTTACATGGAGGAAACATTCAGTACTTC. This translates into CASSLHGGNIQYF.

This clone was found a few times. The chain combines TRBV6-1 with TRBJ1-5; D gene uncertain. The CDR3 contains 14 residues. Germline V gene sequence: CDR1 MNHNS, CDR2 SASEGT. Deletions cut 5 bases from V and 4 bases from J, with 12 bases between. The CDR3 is CASSTQALNQPQHF. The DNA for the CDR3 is TGTGCCAGCAGTACCCAGGCTTTGAATCAGCCCCAGCATTTT.

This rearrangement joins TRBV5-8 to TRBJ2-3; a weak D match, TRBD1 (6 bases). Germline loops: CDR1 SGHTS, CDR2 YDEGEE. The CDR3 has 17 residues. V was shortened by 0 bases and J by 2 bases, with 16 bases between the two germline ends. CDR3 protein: CASSLELAGAPTDTQYF. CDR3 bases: TGTGCCAGCAGCTTGGAGCTCGCAGGGGCACCCACAGATACGCAGTATTTT.